These 21 T cell receptor beta chains originate from one sample sequenced in a study of T-cell memory formation after mild COVID-19. One entry per CDR3 protein, called by TCRdb with MiXCR from the 5' RACE reads. The sample records about 600,000 distinct CDR3 sequences, about 20% being singletons. The sample consisted of PBMCs or a T cell subset sorted from them (not recorded which). The origin of the receptors is an adult woman who had mild COVID-19 (a few samples of this study predate the infection). Cell type and time point are not known.

In this sample, this clonotype turned up many times. The chain recombines TRBV7-2 with TRBJ2-1; 10 bases match TRBD2. CDR1 and CDR2 from the germline V gene are SGHTA and FQGNSA. The CDR3 runs to 16 residues. The junction had 8 bases not matched to a gene; V was cut back by 3 bases and J by 6 bases. DNA of the CDR3: TGTGCCAGCAGCTTGGGCCGGTCTAGCGGGAGCAATGAGCAGTTCTTC. Translation: CASSLGRSSGSNEQFF. The complete variable domain, with remaining parts taken from reference TRBV7-2 and TRBJ2-1, reads GAGVSQSPSNKVTEKGKDVELRCDPISGHTALYWYRQSLGQGLEFLIYFQGNSAPDKSGLPSDRFSAERTGGSVSTLTIQRTQQEDSAVYLCASSLGRSSGSNEQFFGPGTRLTVL.

The genes are TRBV27 and TRBJ2-5; perhaps TRBD2 as D (5 bases). The CDR3 has 14 residues. The V end lost 4 bases, the J end lost 10 bases, and 19 bases lay between the germline ends. Looked up from germline, CDR1 is MNHEY and CDR2 is SMNVEV (reference sequence). Here the CDR3 reads CASSSTRPARDQYF. CDR3 DNA: TGTGCCAGCAGTTCAACCAGGCCAGCCCGGGACCAGTACTTC.

In its sample, this clonotype was seen a few times. The rearrangement joins TRBV7-9 to TRBJ2-3; D is uncertain. The CDR3 has 14 amino acids. Trimming removed 5 bases at V and 1 base at J, with 10 bases between. Germline assignment: CDR1 SEHNR and CDR2 FQNEAQ (reference sequence). Written as DNA, the CDR3 is TGTGCCAGCAGCCCCCCCAGCGGCACAGATACGCAGTATTTT. Protein: CASSPPSGTDTQYF.

V usage is TRBV2 and J usage is TRBJ2-3; TRBD2 aligns across 12 bases. V was clipped by 7 bases and J by 4 bases; unmatched bases: 9. Germline CDR1 and CDR2: SNHLY and FYNNEI. The CDR3 spans 16 residues. The CDR3 region has the DNA TGTGCCAGCATCCCGACACTAGCGGGAGGACCAGATACGCAGTATTTT. Protein: CASIPTLAGGPDTQYF.

This clonotype was seen only a few times. This rearrangement joins TRBV6-5 to TRBJ2-3; D is ambiguous. The CDR3 covers 13 residues. Germline lookup yields CDR1 MNHEY and CDR2 SVGAGI. The V gene lost 2 bases and the J gene lost 2 bases, with 5 bases spanning the gap. This CDR3 is CASSYETTDTQYF. The CDR3 DNA follows: TGTGCCAGCAGTTACGAGACCACAGATACGCAGTATTTT.

This rearrangement joins TRBV3-1 to TRBJ2-3; no clear D gene. CDR1 and CDR2 (germline): LGHDT, YNNKEL (reference sequence). V shed 0 bases and J shed 2 bases, with 9 bases lying between them. This CDR3 has 15 residues. This chain's CDR3 is CASSQDFQPTDTQYF. The DNA for the CDR3 is TGTGCCAGCAGCCAAGATTTCCAGCCCACAGATACGCAGTATTTT.

The rearrangement joins TRBV19 to TRBJ1-1; no firm D call. Trimming removed 6 bases from V and 2 bases from J, with 10 bases in between. Germline lookup yields CDR1 LNHDA and CDR2 SQIVND (reference sequence). The CDR3 consists of 13 residues. CDR3 protein: CASSLYSNTEAFF. CDR3 nucleotides: TGTGCCAGTAGCCTGTACAGTAACACTGAAGCTTTCTTT.

The chain couples TRBV7-6 to TRBJ2-7; 9 bases align to TRBD2. This CDR3 is 14 amino acids long. The germline V gene has CDR1 SGHVS and CDR2 FNYEAQ. Trimming at V came to 5 bases and at J to 6 bases, leaving 8 bases not matched to a gene. CDR3 coding DNA: TGTGCCAGCAGCCCTCATAGCGGGAGTGCCGAGCAGTACTTC. Translation gives CASSPHSGSAEQYF.

The sample holds a few counts of this clonotype. The chain employs TRBV6-1 and TRBJ2-7; D may correspond to TRBD1 or TRBD2 (5 bases each). Trimming stripped 8 bases from V and 2 bases from J, with 19 bases between. The CDR3 consists of 15 residues. The germline gives CDR1 MNHNS, CDR2 SASEGT. In nucleotides, the CDR3 is TGTGCCAGCGGGTCCGCAGGGACGCCTACCTACGAGCAGTACTTC. It specifies CASGSAGTPTYEQYF.

The chain carries TRBV6-6 and TRBJ2-3, with 9 bases lining up with TRBD2. V lost 5 bases to trimming and J lost 5 bases; unmatched junction nucleotides: 8. This CDR3 is 15 amino acids long. The germline V gene has CDR1 MNHNY and CDR2 SVGAGI (reference sequence). DNA for the CDR3: TGTGCCAGCAGTGATAGCGGGGGTGGAGTAGATACGCAGTATTTT. Amino acid sequence: CASSDSGGGVDTQYF.

The CDR3 loop reads CASSQAYSDTQYF. The CDR3, as DNA: TGCGCCAGCAGCCAAGCTTATTCAGATACGCAGTATTTT. The genes are TRBV4-3 and TRBJ2-3; no clear D gene. V lost 1 base and J lost 4, with 6 bases in between. The CDR3 covers 13 residues. CDR1 is LGHNA and CDR2 is YSLEER in the germline V gene.

This clonotype was observed a few times. The CDR3 protein is CATSDSGTVEETQYF. As DNA, the CDR3 is TGTGCCACCAGTGATTCCGGGACAGTAGAAGAGACCCAGTACTTC. This rearrangement joins TRBV24-1 to TRBJ2-5, with TRBD1 matching 7 bases. The CDR3 runs 15 residues. Per the germline V gene, CDR1 is KGHDR and CDR2 is SFDVKD. The trim removed 2 bases at V and 3 bases at J, leaving 5 bases unmatched.

This clonotype was picked up one time. The V and J genes are TRBV5-1 and TRBJ1-4; D is perhaps TRBD1 (5 bases). With 3 bases removed from V and 0 bases from J, the gap between germline ends came to 12 bases. The CDR3 has 16 amino acids. Germline loops: CDR1 SGHRS, CDR2 YFSETQ. The CDR3 loop is CASSYRQQSTNEKLFF. For the CDR3, the DNA is TGCGCCAGCAGCTATCGACAGCAATCAACTAATGAAAAACTGTTTTTT.

The rearrangement joins TRBV3-1 to TRBJ2-4; the D gene could be TRBD1 or TRBD2 (6 bases each). The CDR3 totals 17 residues. The germline V and J ends were trimmed by 4 bases and 1 base, with 17 bases remaining between them. Germline V gene sequence: CDR1 LGHDT, CDR2 YNNKEL (reference sequence). Written as DNA, the CDR3 is TGTGCCAGCAGCCCGGGCGGGGCAGGGGACGCCAAAAACATTCAGTACTTC. This encodes CASSPGGAGDAKNIQYF.

The genes are TRBV10-3 and TRBJ2-1; the match to TRBD2 covers 10 bases. V dropped 3 bases and J dropped 7; count of bases not matched to a gene: 12. CDR1 is ENHRY and CDR2 is SYGVKD in the germline V gene. This CDR3 is 17 amino acids long. CDR3 coding DNA: TGTGCCATCAGTGAAAGAAGCGGACTAGCGGTAGGAAATGAGCAGTTCTTC. Protein product: CAISERSGLAVGNEQFF.

V usage is TRBV29-1 and J usage is TRBJ1-2; 8 bases align to TRBD1. The CDR3 covers 11 residues. Germline V CDR1 and CDR2: SQVTM, ANQGSEA. With V trimmed by 7 bases and J by 12 bases, 10 bases remained unmatched. This CDR3 is CSAMTGDHHTF. The CDR3 coding sequence is TGCAGCGCTATGACAGGGGACCACCACACCTTC.

The chain is built from TRBV4-3 and TRBJ2-1; possibly TRBD2 for D (5 bases). Germline V gene sequence: CDR1 LGHNA, CDR2 YSLEER. The CDR3 extends over 18 amino acids. V lost 1 base and J lost 10, with 26 bases in between. DNA of the CDR3: TGCGCCAGCAGCCAAGGATCGGCGCGGAGCGGCATACAATGGGAGCAGTTCTTC. As protein: CASSQGSARSGIQWEQFF.

V and J are TRBV7-9 and TRBJ2-2; 7 bases are a match to TRBD2. The CDR3 sequence is 16 residues long. Germline V gives CDR1 SEHNR, CDR2 FQNEAQ (reference sequence). J gave up 3 bases and V 1 base, and 5 bases lay outside the gene matches. The CDR3 loop is CASSLGLAGDTGELFF. The CDR3 coding sequence is TGTGCCAGCAGCTTAGGACTAGCAGGAGACACCGGGGAGCTGTTTTTT.

The chain employs TRBV4-3 and TRBJ2-2; TRBD2 aligns across 10 bases. CDR1 is LGHNA and CDR2 is YSLEER in the germline V gene. The junction had 3 bases not matched to a gene; V was cut back by 2 bases and J by 0 bases. The CDR3 runs 17 residues. The CDR3 bases are TGCGCCAGCAGCCAACGTACTAGCGGGGCGAACACCGGGGAGCTGTTTTTT. Translating gives CASSQRTSGANTGELFF.

This sequence joins TRBV18 and TRBJ1-1; D might be TRBD1 (5 bases). The germline gives CDR1 KGHSH, CDR2 LQKENI. The CDR3 is made up of 15 amino acids. V lost 3 bases and J lost 5, with 16 bases in between. In DNA, the CDR3 is TGTGCCAGCTCACCCCCGACGACGAGGGGAACTGAAGCTTTCTTT. This gives the protein CASSPPTTRGTEAFF.

V is TRBV4-1 and J is TRBJ1-1; 7 nucleotides agree with TRBD1. The V segment lost 3 bases and the J segment 5 bases; nucleotides outside the gene matches: 6. Germline lookup yields CDR1 MGHRA and CDR2 YSYEKL. This CDR3 comprises 14 residues. The CDR3, as DNA: TGCGCCAGCAGCCATTCACGACAGGGAACTGAAGCTTTCTTT. Translated: CASSHSRQGTEAFF.